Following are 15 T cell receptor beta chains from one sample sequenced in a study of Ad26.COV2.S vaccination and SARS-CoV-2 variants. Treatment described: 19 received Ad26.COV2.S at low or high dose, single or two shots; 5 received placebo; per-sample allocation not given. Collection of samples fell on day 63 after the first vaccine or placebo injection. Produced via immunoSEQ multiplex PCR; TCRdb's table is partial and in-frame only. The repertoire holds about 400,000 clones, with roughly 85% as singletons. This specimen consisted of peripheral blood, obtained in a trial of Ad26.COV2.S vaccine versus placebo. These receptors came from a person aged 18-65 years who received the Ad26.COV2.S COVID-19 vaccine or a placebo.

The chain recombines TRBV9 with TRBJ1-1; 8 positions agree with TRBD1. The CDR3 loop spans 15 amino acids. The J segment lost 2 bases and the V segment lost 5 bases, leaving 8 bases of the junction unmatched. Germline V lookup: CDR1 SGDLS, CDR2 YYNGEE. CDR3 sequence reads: CASSGEQGVNTEAFF. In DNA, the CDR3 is TGTGCCAGCAGTGGAGAACAGGGGGTTAACACTGAAGCTTTCTTT.

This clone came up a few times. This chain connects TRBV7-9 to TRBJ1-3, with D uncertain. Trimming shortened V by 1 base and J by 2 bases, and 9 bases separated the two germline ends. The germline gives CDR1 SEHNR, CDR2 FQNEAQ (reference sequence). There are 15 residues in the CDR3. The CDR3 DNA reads TGTGCCAGCAGCTTAGTTGGATCGGCTGGAAACACCATATATTTT. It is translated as CASSLVGSAGNTIYF.

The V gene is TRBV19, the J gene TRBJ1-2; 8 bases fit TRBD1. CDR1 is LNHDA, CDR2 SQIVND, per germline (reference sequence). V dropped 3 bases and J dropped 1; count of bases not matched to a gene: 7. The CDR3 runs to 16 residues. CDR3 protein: CASSMGTGLFNYGYTF. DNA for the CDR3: TGTGCCAGTAGTATGGGGACAGGTCTTTTTAACTATGGCTACACCTTC.

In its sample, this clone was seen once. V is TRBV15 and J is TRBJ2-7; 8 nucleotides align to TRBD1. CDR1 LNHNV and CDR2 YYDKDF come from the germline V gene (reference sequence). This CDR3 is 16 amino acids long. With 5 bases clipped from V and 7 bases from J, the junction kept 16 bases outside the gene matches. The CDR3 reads CATSYTRTGPLGEQYF. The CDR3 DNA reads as TGTGCCACCAGCTACACCCGGACAGGGCCTTTAGGGGAGCAGTACTTC.

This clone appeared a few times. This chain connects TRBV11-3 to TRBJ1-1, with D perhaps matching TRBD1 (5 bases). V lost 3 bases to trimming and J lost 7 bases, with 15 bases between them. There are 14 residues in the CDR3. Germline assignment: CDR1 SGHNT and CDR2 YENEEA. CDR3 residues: CASSLGRTLIEAFF. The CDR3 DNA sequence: TGTGCCAGCAGCTTGGGACGGACTCTCATTGAAGCTTTCTTT.

The CDR3 is CASSTRQGRSDEQFF. The DNA of the CDR3 is TGTGCCAGCAGCACCCGACAGGGGAGATCCGATGAGCAGTTCTTC. The chain joins TRBV7-6 to TRBJ2-1; TRBD1 agrees at 8 bases. The V and J ends lost 5 bases and 8 bases, in that order; junction bases with no gene match: 11. Germline CDR1 SGHVS, CDR2 FNYEAQ. CDR3 length: 15 residues.

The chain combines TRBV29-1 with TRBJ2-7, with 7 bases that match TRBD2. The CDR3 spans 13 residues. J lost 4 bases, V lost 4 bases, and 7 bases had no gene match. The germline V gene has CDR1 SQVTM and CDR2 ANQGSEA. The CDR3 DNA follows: TGCAGCGTTGGTCCAGCGGGGCCTTACGAGCAGTACTTC. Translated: CSVGPAGPYEQYF.

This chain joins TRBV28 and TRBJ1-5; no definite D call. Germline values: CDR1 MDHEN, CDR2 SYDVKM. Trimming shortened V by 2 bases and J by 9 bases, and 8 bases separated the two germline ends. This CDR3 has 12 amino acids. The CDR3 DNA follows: TGTGCCAGCAGTTTAGTGCAATCGCCCCAGCATTTT. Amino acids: CASSLVQSPQHF.

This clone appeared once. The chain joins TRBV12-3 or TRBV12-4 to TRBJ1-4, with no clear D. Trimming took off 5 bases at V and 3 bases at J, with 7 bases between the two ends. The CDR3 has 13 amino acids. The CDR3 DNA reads TGTGCCAGCAGTCTCGGACCTAATGAAAAACTGTTTTTT. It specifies CASSLGPNEKLFF.

CDR3 nucleotide sequence: TGCGCCAGCAGCTTCGGGACAGAGTCGAAGGGGGAGCAGTACTTC. It encodes CASSFGTESKGEQYF. This rearrangement joins TRBV5-1 to TRBJ2-7, with 7 positions matching TRBD1. Germline V gene lookup returns CDR1 SGHRS and CDR2 YFSETQ. The CDR3 sequence is 15 residues long. V lost 2 bases, J lost 7 bases, and 12 bases stayed unmatched.

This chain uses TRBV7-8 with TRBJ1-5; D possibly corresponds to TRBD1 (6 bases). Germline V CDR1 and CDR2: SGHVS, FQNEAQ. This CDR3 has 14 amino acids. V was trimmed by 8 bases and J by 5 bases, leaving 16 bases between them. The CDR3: CASVKGGFDQPQHF. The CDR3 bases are TGTGCCAGCGTAAAGGGGGGATTTGATCAGCCCCAGCATTTT.

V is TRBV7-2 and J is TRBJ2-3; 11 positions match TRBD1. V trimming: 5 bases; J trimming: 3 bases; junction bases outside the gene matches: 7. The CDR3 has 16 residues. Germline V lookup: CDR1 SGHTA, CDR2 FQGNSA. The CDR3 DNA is TGTGCCAGCAGCCTCTGGACAGGGGGCGGAACAGATACGCAGTATTTT. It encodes CASSLWTGGGTDTQYF.

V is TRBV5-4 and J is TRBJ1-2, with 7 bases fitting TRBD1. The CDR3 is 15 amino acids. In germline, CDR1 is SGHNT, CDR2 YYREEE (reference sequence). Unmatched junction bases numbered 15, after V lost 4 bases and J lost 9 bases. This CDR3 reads CASSEPRQGSLSYTF. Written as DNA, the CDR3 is TGTGCCAGCAGCGAACCGCGACAGGGTTCTCTAAGCTACACCTTC.

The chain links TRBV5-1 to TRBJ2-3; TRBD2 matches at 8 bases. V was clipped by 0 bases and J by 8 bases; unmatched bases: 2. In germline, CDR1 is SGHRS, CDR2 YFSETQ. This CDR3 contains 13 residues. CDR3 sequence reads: CASSLDREGTQYF. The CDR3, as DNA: TGCGCCAGCAGCTTGGATCGGGAGGGTACGCAGTATTTT.

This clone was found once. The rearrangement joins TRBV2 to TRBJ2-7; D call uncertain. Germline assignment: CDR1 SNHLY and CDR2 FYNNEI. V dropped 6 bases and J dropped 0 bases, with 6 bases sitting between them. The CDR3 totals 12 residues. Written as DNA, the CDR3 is TGTGCCAGCAGCTGGTCCTCCTACGAGCAGTACTTC. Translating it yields CASSWSSYEQYF.